Each of the 2 T cell receptor beta chains below was sequenced from the same sample in a study of T cell repertoires and leukemia-associated antigens. TCRdb fed the 5' RACE reads into MiXCR, producing one record per CDR3 protein. Of about 15,000 distinct CDR3 sequences listed, roughly 38% are singletons. No antigens are known for them. Sequencing was performed on CD3+ T cells sorted from blood and cultured. These receptors were taken from a female donor in good health.

As for this clonotype: Since a much larger clone is just one base distant, this may be a read error. This rearrangement joins TRBV5-1 to TRBJ2-3; weak D call: TRBD1 (6 bases). The CDR3 is 15 residues long. Germline lookup yields CDR1 SGHRS and CDR2 YFSETQ. CDR3 residues: CVSSWSGQRADTQYF. Here the CDR3 DNA reads TGCGTCAGCAGCTGGAGCGGACAGAGGGCAGATACGCAGTATTTT.

This clonotype was detected ten times or more. The chain couples TRBV4-3 to TRBJ2-7, with a possible D match to TRBD2 (6 bases). This CDR3 contains 16 residues. Germline-derived CDR1 and CDR2 are LGHNA and YSLEER. V shed 1 base and J shed 6 bases, with 19 bases lying between them. CDR3 region: CASSQAAGTGGVEQYF. The CDR3 bases are TGCGCCAGCAGCCAAGCGGCCGGGACCGGAGGGGTCGAGCAGTACTTC.